This record concerns one T cell receptor beta chain sequence. Its antigen is currently not known. Nothing much larger sits one base from this clone, and base qualities are not available. CDR1 is given as MNHEY and CDR2 as SMNVEV, both from the germline V gene (reference sequence). Cut back by 6 bases and 1 base, the V and J ends lie 12 bases apart. Inclusive of the bounding cysteine and phenylalanine, the CDR3 is 14 residues long. Only CDR3 DNA is held: 42 bases, read in frame from base 1. This entry belongs to a study of blood T cell repertoires in COVID-19 (TCRdb year 2020). Regarding the study in general: Samples covering the acute and convalescent phases of COVID-19 were provided by collaborators in the United States, Italy and Spain. The material from the prospective study consisted of cDNA or gDNA derived from T cells, B-cell-depleted T cells, or PBMCs. The dataset comprised deeply sampled blood TCRbeta repertoires from subjects exposed to, actively infected with, or recovered from COVID-19. The repertoires were released in a freely available public database meant as a resource for research on the immune response to SARS-CoV-2. Samples came from the ongoing ImmuneRACE study (first 160 participants) plus 1,254 subjects from 6 global collaborators. A de-identified subject ID, COVID-19 status, age in years and sex were almost always included in the sample metadata. Where available, HLA class I and class II types were obtained from metadata supplied by the sample provider rather than from assay-based typing. On the study overall, not on this receptor specifically: The amount of clinical and demographic metadata varied by source and participant and was provided uncurated.

Participants in the prospective study were aged about 18 to 95 years, lived in under 30 United States geographic areas, and enrolled through a virtual design. Cohort assignment in the prospective study relied on participant-reported clinical history from a screening survey and a study questionnaire. ImmuneRACE Cohort 3 recovered participants were defined by two consecutive negative NP/OP PCR tests, healthcare professional clearance, or symptom resolution. In the prospective study, whole blood, serum and a nasopharyngeal or oropharyngeal swab were collected from each participant by mobile phlebotomists. Participants in the prospective study had the option to provide additional blood draws and questionnaires over a roughly 2-month period. Blood samples from the prospective study were shipped frozen or at room temperature prior to DNA extraction. TCRbeta CDR3 regions were amplified from genomic DNA using the immunoSEQ Assay, a bias-controlled multiplex PCR. In the paper's pipeline: Within the assay, amplification of reference gene primers was used to estimate how many nucleated cells each sample contained. Sequence reads were collapsed and filtered to measure the absolute abundance of every unique TCRbeta CDR3 rearrangement. For each sample, productive Simpson clonality was calculated as the square root of Simpson's diversity index across productive rearrangements. TCRdb holds this immuneACCESS table with in-frame rearrangements only. Some clones are missing; in checked studies, unresolved V genes explain under half, and the rest has no known cause. D and trimming come from the DNA, and the V and J calls and clone size come from that table. The sample table shows 150,000 or so clones, and about 80% are seen once. 10% to 15% of the sample lies in the top ten.

This sequence originates from a man in his fifties or sixties who had recovered from COVID-19. The sample taken for sequencing was PBMCs or T cells enriched from blood (not recorded which). The V and J segments used are TRBV27 and TRBJ1-1, with the D gene uncertain. The DNA reads TGTGCCAGCAGAGCCAGGCTGTGGAACACTGAAGCTTTCTTT. Its protein is CASRARLWNTEAFF.